The following is a TCR beta chain sequence with its context. Its antigen is still unknown. These data belong to a study of identical twins. General observations from the study: Memory repertoires lacked the insertion deficit that abundant cord blood beta clonotypes showed.

TCRdb itself ran the 5' RACE reads through MiXCR, one entry per CDR3 protein. Altogether roughly 250,000 distinct CDR3 sequences are present, 6% to 8.5% being singletons, with the ten largest covering around 5%. This CDR3 region has 15 residues. Germline V gene lookup returns CDR1 SEHNR and CDR2 FQNEAQ (reference sequence). J gave up 3 bases and V 5 bases, and 7 bases lay outside the gene matches. The sample was also reused in another study, on yellow fever vaccine responses in identical twins.

This chain links TRBV7-9 with TRBJ1-1; 9 bases are shared with TRBD1. Sequencing was done on a sample of CD8+ T cells sorted from blood. The TCR comes from a woman aged 18-29 years in good health. CDR3 sequence (DNA): TGTGCCAGCAGCGTTATACAGGGGGCGGACACTGAAGCTTTCTTT. Its translation is CASSVIQGADTEAFF.